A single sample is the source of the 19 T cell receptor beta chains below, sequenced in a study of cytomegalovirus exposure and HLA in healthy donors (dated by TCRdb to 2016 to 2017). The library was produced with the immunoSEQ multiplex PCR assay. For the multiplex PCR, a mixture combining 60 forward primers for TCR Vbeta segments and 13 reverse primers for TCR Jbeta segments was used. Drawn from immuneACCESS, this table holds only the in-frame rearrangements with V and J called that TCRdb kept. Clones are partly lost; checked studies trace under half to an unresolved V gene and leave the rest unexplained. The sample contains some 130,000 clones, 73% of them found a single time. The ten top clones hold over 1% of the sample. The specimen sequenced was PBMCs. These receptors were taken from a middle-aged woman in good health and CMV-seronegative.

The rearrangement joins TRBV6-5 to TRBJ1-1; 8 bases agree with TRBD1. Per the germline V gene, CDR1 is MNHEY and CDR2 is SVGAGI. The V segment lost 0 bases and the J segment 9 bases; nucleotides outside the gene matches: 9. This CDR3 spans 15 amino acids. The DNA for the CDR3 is TGTGCCAGCAGTTACTCGACCGGGACAGGAGGGAAAGCTTTCTTT. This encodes CASSYSTGTGGKAFF.

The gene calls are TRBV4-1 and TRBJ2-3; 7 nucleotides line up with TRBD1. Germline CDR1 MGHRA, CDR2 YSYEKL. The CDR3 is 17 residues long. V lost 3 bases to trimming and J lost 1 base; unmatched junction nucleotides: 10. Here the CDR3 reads CASSQFPTGTGTDTQYF. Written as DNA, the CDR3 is TGCGCCAGCAGCCAGTTCCCGACAGGGACAGGCACAGATACGCAGTATTTT.

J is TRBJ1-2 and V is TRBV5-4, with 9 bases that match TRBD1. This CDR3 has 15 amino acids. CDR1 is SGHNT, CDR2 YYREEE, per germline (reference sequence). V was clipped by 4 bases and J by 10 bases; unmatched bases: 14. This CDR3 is CASSHDRGVNGVYTF. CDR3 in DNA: TGTGCCAGCAGCCATGACAGGGGGGTCAACGGAGTCTACACCTTC.

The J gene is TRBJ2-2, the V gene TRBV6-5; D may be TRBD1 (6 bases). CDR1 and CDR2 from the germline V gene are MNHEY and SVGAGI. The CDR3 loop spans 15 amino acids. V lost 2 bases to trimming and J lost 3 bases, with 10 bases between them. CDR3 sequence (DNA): TGTGCCAGCAGTTACGTGACAGGCGACACCGGGGAGCTGTTTTTT. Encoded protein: CASSYVTGDTGELFF.

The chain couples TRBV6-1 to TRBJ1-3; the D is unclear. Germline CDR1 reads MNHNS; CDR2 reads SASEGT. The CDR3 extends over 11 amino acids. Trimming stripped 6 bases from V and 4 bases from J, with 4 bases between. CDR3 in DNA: TGTGCCAGCAGGGGCGGAAACACCATATATTTT. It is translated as CASRGGNTIYF.

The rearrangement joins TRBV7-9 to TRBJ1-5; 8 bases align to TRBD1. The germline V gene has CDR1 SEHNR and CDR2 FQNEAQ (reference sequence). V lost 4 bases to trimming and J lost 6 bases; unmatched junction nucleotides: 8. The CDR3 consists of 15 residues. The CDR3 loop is CASSSSTGAGQPQHF. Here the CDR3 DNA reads TGTGCCAGCAGCTCGTCGACAGGGGCTGGTCAGCCCCAGCATTTT.

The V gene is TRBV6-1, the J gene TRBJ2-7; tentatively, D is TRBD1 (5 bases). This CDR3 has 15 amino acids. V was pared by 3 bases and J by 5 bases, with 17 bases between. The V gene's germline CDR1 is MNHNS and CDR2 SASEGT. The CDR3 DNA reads TGTGCCAGCAGTGACCTCCCGTTAGGGGCGAACGAGCAGTACGTC. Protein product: CASSDLPLGANEQYV.

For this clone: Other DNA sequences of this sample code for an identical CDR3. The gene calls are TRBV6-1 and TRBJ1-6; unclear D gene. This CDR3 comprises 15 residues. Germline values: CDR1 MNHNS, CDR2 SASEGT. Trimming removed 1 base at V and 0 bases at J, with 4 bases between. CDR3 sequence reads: CASSEGSSYNSPLHF. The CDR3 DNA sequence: TGTGCCAGCAGTGAAGGCAGCTCCTATAATTCACCCCTCCACTTT.

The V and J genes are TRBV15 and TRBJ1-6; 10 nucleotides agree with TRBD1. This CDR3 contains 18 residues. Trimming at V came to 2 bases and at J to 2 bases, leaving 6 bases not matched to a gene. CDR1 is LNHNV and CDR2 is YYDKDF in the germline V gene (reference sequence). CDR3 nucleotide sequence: TGTGCCACCAGCAGAACCGACAGGGGGCTCACCTATAATTCACCCCTCCACTTT. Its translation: CATSRTDRGLTYNSPLHF.

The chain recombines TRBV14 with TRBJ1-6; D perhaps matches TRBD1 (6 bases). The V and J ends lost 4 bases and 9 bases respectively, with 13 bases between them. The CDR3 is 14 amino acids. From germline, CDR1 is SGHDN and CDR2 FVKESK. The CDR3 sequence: CASSRWGGASPLHF. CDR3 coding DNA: TGTGCCAGCAGCCGCTGGGGGGGCGCTTCACCCCTCCACTTT.

CDR3 bases: TGCGCCAGCAGTTCCGGGGGGACAGGGGCTGGAAACACCATATATTTT. Its protein product is CASSSGGTGAGNTIYF. J is TRBJ1-3 and V is TRBV5-1, with 10 nucleotides matching TRBD1. The junction had 7 bases not matched to a gene; V was cut back by 5 bases and J by 2 bases. CDR3 length: 16 residues. Germline loops: CDR1 SGHRS, CDR2 YFSETQ.

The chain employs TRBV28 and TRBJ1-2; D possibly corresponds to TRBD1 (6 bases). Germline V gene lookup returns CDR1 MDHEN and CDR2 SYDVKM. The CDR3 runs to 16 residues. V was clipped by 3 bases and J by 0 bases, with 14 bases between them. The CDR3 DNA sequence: TGTGCCAGCAGTTTCGCAGGGGAAAAGGCTAACTATGGCTACACCTTC. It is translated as CASSFAGEKANYGYTF.

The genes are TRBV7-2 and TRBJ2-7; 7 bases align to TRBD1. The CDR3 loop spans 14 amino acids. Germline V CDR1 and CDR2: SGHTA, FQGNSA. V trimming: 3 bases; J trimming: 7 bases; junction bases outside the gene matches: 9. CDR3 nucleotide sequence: TGTGCCAGCAGCTTCACCGGGACAGTCCGGGAGCAGTACTTC. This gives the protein CASSFTGTVREQYF.

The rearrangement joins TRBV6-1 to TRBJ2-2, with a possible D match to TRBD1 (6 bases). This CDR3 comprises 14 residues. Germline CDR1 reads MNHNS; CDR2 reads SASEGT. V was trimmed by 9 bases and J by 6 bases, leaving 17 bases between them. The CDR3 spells CARPRGTRSGELFF. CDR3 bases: TGTGCCAGGCCAAGGGGGACGCGGTCCGGGGAGCTGTTTTTT.

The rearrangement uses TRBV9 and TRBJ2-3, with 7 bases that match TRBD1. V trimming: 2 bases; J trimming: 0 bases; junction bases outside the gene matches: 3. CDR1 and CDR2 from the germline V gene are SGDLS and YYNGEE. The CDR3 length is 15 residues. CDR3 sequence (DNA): TGTGCCAGCAGCGTTGGACAGGTAAGCACAGATACGCAGTATTTT. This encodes CASSVGQVSTDTQYF.

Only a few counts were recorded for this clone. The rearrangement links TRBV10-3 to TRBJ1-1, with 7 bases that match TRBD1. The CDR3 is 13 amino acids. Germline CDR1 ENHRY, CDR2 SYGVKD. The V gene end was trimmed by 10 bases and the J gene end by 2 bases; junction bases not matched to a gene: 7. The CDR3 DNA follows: TGTGCCACGCCGGGACAGTTTAACACTGAAGCTTTCTTT. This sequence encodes CATPGQFNTEAFF.

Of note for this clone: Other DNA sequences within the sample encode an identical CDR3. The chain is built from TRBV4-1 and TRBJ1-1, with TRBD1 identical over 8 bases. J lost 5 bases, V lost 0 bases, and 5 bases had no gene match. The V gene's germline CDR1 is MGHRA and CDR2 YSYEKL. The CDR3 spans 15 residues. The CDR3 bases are TGCGCCAGCAGCCAAGATGGTGGACAGGGAACTGAAGCTTTCTTT. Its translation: CASSQDGGQGTEAFF.

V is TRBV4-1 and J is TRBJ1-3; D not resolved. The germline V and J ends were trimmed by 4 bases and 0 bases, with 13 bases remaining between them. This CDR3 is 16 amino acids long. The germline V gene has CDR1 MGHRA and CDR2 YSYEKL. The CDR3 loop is CASSRTSLGSGNTIYF. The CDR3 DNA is TGCGCCAGCAGCCGGACTTCGTTAGGCTCTGGAAACACCATATATTTT.

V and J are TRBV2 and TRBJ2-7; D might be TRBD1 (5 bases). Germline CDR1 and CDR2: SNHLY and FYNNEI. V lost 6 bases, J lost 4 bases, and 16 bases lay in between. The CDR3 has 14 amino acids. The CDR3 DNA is TGTGCCAGCAGCCTAACAGGCCGTGTTTACGAGCAGTACTTC. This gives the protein CASSLTGRVYEQYF. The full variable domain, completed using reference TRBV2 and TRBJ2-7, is EPEVTQTPSHQVTQMGQEVILRCVPISNHLYFYWYRQILGQKVEFLVSFYNNEISEKSEIFDDQFSVERPDGSNFTLKIRSTKLEDSAMYFCASSLTGRVYEQYFGPGTRLTVT.